Listed below are T cell receptor beta chains from one sample, sequenced in a study of CD8 T cells in Susac syndrome. TCRdb re-derived calls from the immunoSEQ multiplex PCR reads in MiXCR, one entry per CDR3 protein. The sample consists of around 190,000 distinct CDR3 sequences, 85% to 95% of them appearing once. Source material: CD8+ T cells from PBMCs. These receptors were obtained from a human donor with multiple sclerosis. Both conserved end residues are part of each CDR3. The D gene is left open where the match is weak. Clone size is shown for a subset of rows, as once, few, many or a class of expanded clone.

V	J	size	D	length	DNA	CDR3
TRBV7-8	TRBJ2-7	-	TRBD1	14	TGTGCCAGCAGCCCACAAACAGGGGGCCAAATGCAGTACTTC	CASSPQTGGQMQYF
TRBV28	TRBJ2-7	-	-	12	TGTGCCAGCAGTGCGGACCGGTACGAGCAGTACTTC	CASSADRYEQYF
TRBV11-2	TRBJ2-7	many	-	13	TGTGCCAGCAGCTTAGGGAGCTCCTACGAGCAGTACTTC	CASSLGSSYEQYF
TRBV18	TRBJ1-2	-	TRBD1	13	TGTGCCACGGGGACAGGGGATTTGAAGGGCTACACCTTC	CATGTGDLKGYTF
TRBV12-3/TRBV12-4	TRBJ2-4	-	-	14	TGTGCCAGCAGTACCCCGACGACCGAAAACATTCAGTACTTC	CASSTPTTENIQYF
TRBV9	TRBJ2-7	-	TRBD2	16	TGTGCCAGCAGCCCTTCCGGGACTAGCGGGTACTACGAGCAGTACTTC	CASSPSGTSGYYEQYF
TRBV20-1	TRBJ2-7	once	TRBD2	15	TGCAGTGCTAGAGTGGGTGGCGGGAGCTTCTACGAGCAGTACTTC	CSARVGGGSFYEQYF
TRBV25-1	TRBJ1-2	-	-	13	TGTGCCAGCAGTGGGGACATCAGCTATGGCTACACCTTC	CASSGDISYGYTF
TRBV20-1	TRBJ1-2	-	-	14	TGCAGTGCTAGAGATCCGGAGGGGGGCTATGGCTACACCTTC	CSARDPEGGYGYTF
TRBV27	TRBJ2-5	-	-	15	TGTGCCAGCAGTTCGGTGGGGACTGTACAAGAGACCCAGTACTTC	CASSSVGTVQETQYF
TRBV29-1	TRBJ1-5	-	TRBD1	12	TGCAGCGGGCGGGACAGAAATCAGCCCCAGCATTTT	CSGRDRNQPQHF
TRBV19	TRBJ2-1	once	TRBD2	16	TGTGCCAGTAGTACCGGACTAGCGGGAGCCTACAATGAGCAGTTCTTC	CASSTGLAGAYNEQFF
TRBV11-2	TRBJ1-6	-	TRBD1	16	TGTGCCAGCAGCTTAGTGGTAACAGGGGACAATTCACCCCTCCACTTT	CASSLVVTGDNSPLHF
TRBV20-1	TRBJ2-7	-	-	13	TGCAGTGCTAGCCCACTAGATAACTACGAGCAGTACTTC	CSASPLDNYEQYF
TRBV20-1	TRBJ2-7	-	TRBD2	17	TGCAGTGCTAGAGAACCTTCTCTAGCGGGGGGGTTCTACGAGCAGTACTTC	CSAREPSLAGGFYEQYF